The clone carrying this TCR beta chain showed up many times. Its antigen is still unknown. Losses at the gene ends were 4 bases for V and 6 bases for J; bases not matched to a gene: 2. CDR3 length equals 13 residues. The V gene's germline CDR1 is SGHVS and CDR2 FQNEAQ. The entry originates in a study of cytomegalovirus exposure and HLA in healthy donors. Study conclusions and caveats: TCR association rates varied by HLA locus in a later analysis, with DRB1 highest and HLA-C lowest.

The PCR contained 60 Vbeta and 13 Jbeta primers. Profiling relied on immunoSEQ multiplex PCR, and the TCRdb table lists in-frame clones only, not all of them. The repertoire holds some 160,000 clones, with 70% to 80% as singletons. Donors were ostensibly healthy at sampling, although undocumented immune exposures were probable. V and J are TRBV7-8 and TRBJ2-1; 8 bases map to TRBD2. This sequence was found in a man aged 55 to 70 in good health and CMV-seronegative. Sequencing used PBMCs. CDR3 bases: TGTGCCAGCAGCTACGGACTAGCCAATGAGCAGTTCTTC. Residues: CASSYGLANEQFF.